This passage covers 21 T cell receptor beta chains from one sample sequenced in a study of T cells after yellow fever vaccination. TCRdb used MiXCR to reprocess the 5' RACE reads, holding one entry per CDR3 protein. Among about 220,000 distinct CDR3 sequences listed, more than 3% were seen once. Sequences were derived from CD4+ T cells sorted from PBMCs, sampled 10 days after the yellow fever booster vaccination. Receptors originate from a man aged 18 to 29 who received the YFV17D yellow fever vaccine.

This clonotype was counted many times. CDR3 sequence: CASSVTGAYEQYV. CDR3 DNA sequence: TGTGCCAGCAGTGTTACAGGGGCCTACGAGCAGTACGTC. V gene TRBV6-1 combines with J gene TRBJ2-7; 7 nucleotides agree with TRBD1. CDR3 size: 13 residues. V was clipped by 4 bases and J by 2 bases; unmatched bases: 2. The V gene's germline CDR1 is MNHNS and CDR2 SASEGT.

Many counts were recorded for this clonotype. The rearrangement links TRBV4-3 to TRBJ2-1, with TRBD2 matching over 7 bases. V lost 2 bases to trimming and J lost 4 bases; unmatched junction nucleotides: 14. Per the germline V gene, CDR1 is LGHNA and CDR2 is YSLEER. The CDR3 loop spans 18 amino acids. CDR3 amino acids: CASSQNIFGEGLYNEQFF. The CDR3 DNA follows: TGCGCCAGCAGCCAAAATATCTTCGGGGAGGGGCTTTACAATGAGCAGTTCTTC.

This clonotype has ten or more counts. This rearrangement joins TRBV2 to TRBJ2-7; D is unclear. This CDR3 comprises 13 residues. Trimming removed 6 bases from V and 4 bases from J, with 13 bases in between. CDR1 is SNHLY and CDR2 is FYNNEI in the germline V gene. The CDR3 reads CASRDPNLYEQYV. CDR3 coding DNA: TGTGCCAGCAGGGACCCCAACTTATACGAGCAGTACGTC.

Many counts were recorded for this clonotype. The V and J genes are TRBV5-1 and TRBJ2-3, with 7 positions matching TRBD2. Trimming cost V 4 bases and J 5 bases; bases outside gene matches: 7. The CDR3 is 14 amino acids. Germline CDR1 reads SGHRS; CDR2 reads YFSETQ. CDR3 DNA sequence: TGCGCCAGCAGCGTCGTTCCGGGGGGAGATACGCAGTATTTT. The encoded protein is CASSVVPGGDTQYF.

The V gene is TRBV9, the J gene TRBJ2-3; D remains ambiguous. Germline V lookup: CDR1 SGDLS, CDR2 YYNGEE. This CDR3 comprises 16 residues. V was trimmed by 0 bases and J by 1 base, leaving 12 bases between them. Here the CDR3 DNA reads TGTGCCAGCAGCGTAGGGGCGGCCGACGGCACAGATACGCAGTATTTT. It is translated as CASSVGAADGTDTQYF.

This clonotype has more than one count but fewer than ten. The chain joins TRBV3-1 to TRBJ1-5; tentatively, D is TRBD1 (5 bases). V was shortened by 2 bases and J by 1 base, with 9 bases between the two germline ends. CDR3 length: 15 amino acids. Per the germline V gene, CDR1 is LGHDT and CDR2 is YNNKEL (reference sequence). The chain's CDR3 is CASSQQGGSNQPQHF. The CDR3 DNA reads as TGTGCCAGCAGCCAACAGGGAGGGAGCAATCAGCCCCAGCATTTT.

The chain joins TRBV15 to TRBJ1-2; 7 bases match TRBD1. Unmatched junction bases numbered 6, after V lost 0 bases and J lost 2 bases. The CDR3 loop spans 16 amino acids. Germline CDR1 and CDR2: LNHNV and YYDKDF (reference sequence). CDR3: CATSREGQEANYGYTF. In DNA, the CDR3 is TGTGCCACCAGCAGAGAAGGACAGGAAGCCAACTATGGCTACACCTTC.

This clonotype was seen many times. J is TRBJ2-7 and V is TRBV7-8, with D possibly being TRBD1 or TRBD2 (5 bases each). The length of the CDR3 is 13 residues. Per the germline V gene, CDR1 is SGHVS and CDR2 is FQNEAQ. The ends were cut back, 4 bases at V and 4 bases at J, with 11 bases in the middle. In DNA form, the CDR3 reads TGTGCCAGCAGCTCGGGACGTTTATACGAGCAGTACTTC. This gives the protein CASSSGRLYEQYF.

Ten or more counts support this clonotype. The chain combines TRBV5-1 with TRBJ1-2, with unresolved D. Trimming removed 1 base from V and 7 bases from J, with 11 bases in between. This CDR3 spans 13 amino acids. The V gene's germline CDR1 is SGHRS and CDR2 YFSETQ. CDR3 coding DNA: TGCGCCAGCAGCTTGTCTCCGGAAACTGGCTACACCTTC. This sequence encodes CASSLSPETGYTF.

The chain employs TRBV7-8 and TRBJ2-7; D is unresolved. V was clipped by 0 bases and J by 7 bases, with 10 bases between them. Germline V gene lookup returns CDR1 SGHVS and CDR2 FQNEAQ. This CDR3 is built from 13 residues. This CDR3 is CASSLAQRKEQYF. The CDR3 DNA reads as TGTGCCAGCAGCTTAGCGCAGAGGAAAGAGCAGTACTTC.

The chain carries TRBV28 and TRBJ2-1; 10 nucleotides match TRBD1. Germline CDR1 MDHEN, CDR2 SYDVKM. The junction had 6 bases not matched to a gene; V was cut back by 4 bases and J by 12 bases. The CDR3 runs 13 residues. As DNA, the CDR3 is TGTGCCAGCAGTTCGGGACAGGGGTCGAGGCAGTTCTTC. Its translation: CASSSGQGSRQFF.

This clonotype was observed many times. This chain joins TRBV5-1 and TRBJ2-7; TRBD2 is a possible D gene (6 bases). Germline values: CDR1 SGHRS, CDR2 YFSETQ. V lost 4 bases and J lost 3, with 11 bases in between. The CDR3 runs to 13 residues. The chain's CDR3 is CASSREIIYEQYV. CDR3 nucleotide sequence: TGCGCCAGCAGCCGGGAGATAATCTACGAGCAGTACGTC.

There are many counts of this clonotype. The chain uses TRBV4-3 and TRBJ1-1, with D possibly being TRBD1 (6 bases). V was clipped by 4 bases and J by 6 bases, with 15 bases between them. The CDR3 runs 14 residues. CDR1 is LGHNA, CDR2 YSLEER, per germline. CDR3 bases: TGCGCCAGCAGCCGAGATACAGGGTTCTCTGAAGCTTTCTTT. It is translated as CASSRDTGFSEAFF.

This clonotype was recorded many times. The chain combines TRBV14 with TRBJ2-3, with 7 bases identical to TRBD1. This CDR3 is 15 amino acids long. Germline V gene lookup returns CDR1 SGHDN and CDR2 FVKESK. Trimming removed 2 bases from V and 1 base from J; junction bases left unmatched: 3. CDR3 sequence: CASSQFGQGTDTQYF. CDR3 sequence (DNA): TGTGCCAGCAGCCAATTCGGACAGGGCACAGATACGCAGTATTTT.

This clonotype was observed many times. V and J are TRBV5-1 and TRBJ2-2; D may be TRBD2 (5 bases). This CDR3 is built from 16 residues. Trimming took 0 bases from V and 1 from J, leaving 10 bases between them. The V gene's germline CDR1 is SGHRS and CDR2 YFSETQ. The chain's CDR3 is CASSLEVGRNTGELFF. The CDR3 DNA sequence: TGCGCCAGCAGCTTGGAGGTGGGGAGGAACACCGGGGAGCTGTTTTTT.

CDR3 nucleotide sequence: TGTGCTAGTGGAACCGGGACAGGGTTAGTTATCGCTCAGCCCCAGCATTTT. This sequence encodes CASGTGTGLVIAQPQHF. The V gene is TRBV12-5, the J gene TRBJ1-5, with 9 bases that match TRBD1. Germline CDR1 and CDR2: LGHNT and FRNRAP. The CDR3 covers 17 residues. Trimming removed 6 bases from V and 6 bases from J; junction bases left unmatched: 15.

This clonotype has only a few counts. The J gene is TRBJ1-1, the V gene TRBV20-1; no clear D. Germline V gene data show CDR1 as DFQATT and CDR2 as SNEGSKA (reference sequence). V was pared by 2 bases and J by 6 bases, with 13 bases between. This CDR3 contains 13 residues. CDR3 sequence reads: CSARLVAYPEAFF. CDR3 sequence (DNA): TGCAGTGCTAGACTGGTGGCTTACCCTGAAGCTTTCTTT.

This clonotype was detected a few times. CDR3 sequence reads: CASSLGGRRETQYF. CDR3 bases: TGTGCCAGCAGTTTAGGTGGCAGAAGAGAGACCCAGTACTTC. V gene TRBV28 combines with J gene TRBJ2-5; D is unresolved. The V gene's germline CDR1 is MDHEN and CDR2 SYDVKM. This CDR3 is 14 amino acids long. V lost 2 bases to trimming and J lost 4 bases, with 11 bases between them.

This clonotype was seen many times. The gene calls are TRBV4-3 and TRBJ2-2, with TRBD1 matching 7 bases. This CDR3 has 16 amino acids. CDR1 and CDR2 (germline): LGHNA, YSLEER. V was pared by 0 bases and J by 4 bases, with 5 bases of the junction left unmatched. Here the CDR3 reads CASSQDTGDSTGELFF. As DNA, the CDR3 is TGCGCCAGCAGCCAAGATACAGGGGACAGCACCGGGGAGCTGTTTTTT.

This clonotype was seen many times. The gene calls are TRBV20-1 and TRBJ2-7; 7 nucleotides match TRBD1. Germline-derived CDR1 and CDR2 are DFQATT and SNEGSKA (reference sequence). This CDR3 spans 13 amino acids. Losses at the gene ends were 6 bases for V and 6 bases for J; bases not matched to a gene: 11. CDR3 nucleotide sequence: TGCAGTGCCCCGAGACAGGGTCTCGTCGAGCAGTACGTC. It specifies CSAPRQGLVEQYV.

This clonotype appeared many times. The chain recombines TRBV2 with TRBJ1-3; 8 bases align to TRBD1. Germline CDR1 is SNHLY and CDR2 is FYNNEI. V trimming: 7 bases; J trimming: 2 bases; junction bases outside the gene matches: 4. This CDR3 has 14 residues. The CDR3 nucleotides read TGTGCCAGCACGGACAGGGTAGCTGGAAACACCATATATTTT. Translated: CASTDRVAGNTIYF.